Below, 26 T cell receptor beta chains from the same sample are listed, as sequenced in a study of STAT3 mutations in large granular lymphocyte leukemia. Study-wide results and limits: Every T-cell large granular lymphocyte leukemia patient had at least one immunodominant TCR beta clonotype.

Antigens for these TCRs are unknown. Sequencing used immunoSEQ multiplex PCR; TCRdb keeps in-frame clones, though not all of them. The table records fewer than 11,000 clones, about 52% of them present only once. Sequencing was carried out using peripheral blood mononuclear cells. The source of these receptors is a boy under 18 with T-cell large granular lymphocyte leukemia. Some clones in this sample may be carry-over from other donors' samples.

The chain is built from TRBV4-3 and TRBJ2-1, with TRBD2 identical over 11 bases. Germline-derived CDR1 and CDR2 are LGHNA and YSLEER. The CDR3 loop spans 15 amino acids. The ends lost 4 bases at V and 7 bases at J; junction bases unmatched: 6. CDR3 in amino acids: CASSLGTSGWNEQFF. The CDR3 DNA is TGCGCCAGCAGCCTTGGGACTAGCGGTTGGAATGAGCAGTTCTTC.

The chain joins TRBV7-9 to TRBJ1-5, with 7 bases aligning to TRBD1. Looked up from germline, CDR1 is SEHNR and CDR2 is FQNEAQ (reference sequence). The CDR3 extends over 14 amino acids. Losses at the gene ends were 5 bases for V and 1 base for J; bases not matched to a gene: 2. In nucleotides, the CDR3 is TGTGCCAGCAGCCGACAGGGAAGCAATCAGCCCCAGCATTTT. It codes for CASSRQGSNQPQHF.

The CDR3 sequence: CASSFARPAVGSPLHF. The CDR3 bases are TGTGCCAGCAGCTTCGCACGGCCGGCCGTCGGTTCACCCCTCCACTTT. The genes are TRBV7-8 and TRBJ1-6; D call uncertain. Per the germline V gene, CDR1 is SGHVS and CDR2 is FQNEAQ. The germline V and J ends were trimmed by 3 bases and 9 bases, with 18 bases remaining between them. CDR3 size: 16 residues.

This sequence joins TRBV12-5 and TRBJ1-2, with D possibly TRBD1 on 5 matching bases. Germline CDR1 LGHNT, CDR2 FRNRAP. Deletions cut 6 bases from V and 8 bases from J, with 19 bases between. This CDR3 has 14 residues. The CDR3 loop is CASGLTLRGNGYTF. DNA of the CDR3: TGTGCTAGTGGCCTGACCCTAAGGGGAAACGGCTACACCTTC.

The rearrangement links TRBV18 to TRBJ1-5, with D tentatively TRBD1 (5 bases). CDR1 KGHSH and CDR2 LQKENI come from the germline V gene. This CDR3 has 14 residues. Trimming took 3 bases from V and 8 from J, leaving 14 bases between them. Here the CDR3 reads CASSPVREIKPQHF. The CDR3 DNA is TGTGCCAGCTCACCGGTCAGGGAAATCAAGCCCCAGCATTTT.

V gene TRBV5-1 combines with J gene TRBJ2-5, with D maybe TRBD1 (6 bases). CDR1 and CDR2 (germline): SGHRS, YFSETQ. The CDR3 is made up of 14 amino acids. Trimming removed 0 bases from V and 2 bases from J, with 8 bases in between. Written as DNA, the CDR3 is TGCGCCAGCAGCTTGGGGGGACATCAAGAGACCCAGTACTTC. This translates into CASSLGGHQETQYF.

The chain joins TRBV5-1 to TRBJ2-1; D uncertain. The CDR3 is 12 residues long. Looked up from germline, CDR1 is SGHRS and CDR2 is YFSETQ. V lost 2 bases and J 4 bases, leaving 4 bases between the germline ends. The CDR3 DNA reads as TGCGCCAGCAGCTTTCAGTACAATGAGCAGTTCTTC. This translates into CASSFQYNEQFF.

This chain joins TRBV30 and TRBJ1-4, with D tentatively TRBD1 (6 bases). Trimming took off 2 bases at V and 5 bases at J, with 12 bases between the two ends. CDR3 length: 14 amino acids. Germline V gives CDR1 GTSNPN, CDR2 SVGIG (reference sequence). The DNA for the CDR3 is TGTGCCTGGAGTAAGCCAGGACAGAATGAAAAACTGTTTTTT. Translation gives CAWSKPGQNEKLFF.

The chain joins TRBV5-5 to TRBJ2-3, with TRBD2 matching 7 bases. The trim removed 0 bases at V and 6 bases at J, leaving 10 bases unmatched. This CDR3 is built from 16 residues. The germline CDR1 and CDR2 sequences are SGHKS and YYEKEE (reference sequence). The CDR3 coding sequence is TGTGCCAGCAGCTTGGTTGGACTAGGGTCGACGGATACGCAGTATTTT. Translated: CASSLVGLGSTDTQYF.

The chain combines TRBV5-1 with TRBJ2-5; tentatively, D is TRBD1 or TRBD2 (6 bases each). Germline V CDR1 and CDR2: SGHRS, YFSETQ. V lost 1 base to trimming and J lost 2 bases, with 12 bases between them. CDR3 length: 15 amino acids. The CDR3 spells CASSLTGDIQETQYF. The CDR3 nucleotides are TGCGCCAGCAGCTTGACGGGGGACATACAAGAGACCCAGTACTTC.

The rearrangement uses TRBV7-2 and TRBJ2-2; D is tentatively TRBD1 or TRBD2 (5 bases each). The CDR3 loop spans 14 amino acids. In germline, CDR1 is SGHTA, CDR2 FQGNSA. The V end was cut by 5 bases, the J end by 2 bases, with 9 bases between. The CDR3 coding sequence is TGTGCCAGCAGCCCGGGACCAAACACCGGGGAGCTGTTTTTT. Translated: CASSPGPNTGELFF.

This chain links TRBV7-9 with TRBJ1-6; D uncertain. V was shortened by 5 bases and J by 5 bases, with 10 bases between the two germline ends. Germline V gene sequence: CDR1 SEHNR, CDR2 FQNEAQ (reference sequence). This CDR3 spans 14 amino acids. Here the CDR3 reads CASSRDGNNSPLHF. Written as DNA, the CDR3 is TGTGCCAGCAGCAGAGACGGAAATAATTCACCCCTCCACTTT.

This sequence joins TRBV29-1 and TRBJ2-7, with no clear D. The germline CDR1 and CDR2 sequences are SQVTM and ANQGSEA. With 3 bases removed from V and 3 bases from J, the gap between germline ends came to 6 bases. The CDR3 has 11 amino acids. Here the CDR3 reads CSVDGVYEQYF. CDR3 DNA: TGCAGCGTTGATGGGGTCTACGAGCAGTACTTC.

J is TRBJ1-5 and V is TRBV19; D gene unclear. Germline V gene lookup returns CDR1 LNHDA and CDR2 SQIVND (reference sequence). The CDR3 is 12 amino acids. Trimming shortened V by 5 bases and J by 6 bases, and 8 bases separated the two germline ends. This CDR3 is CASSYGFQPQHF. The CDR3 nucleotides read TGTGCCAGTAGTTATGGTTTTCAGCCCCAGCATTTT.

This rearrangement joins TRBV5-8 to TRBJ1-2; 7 bases fit TRBD1. J was trimmed by 4 bases and V by 0 bases; bases with no gene match: 12. This CDR3 has 17 residues. Per the germline V gene, CDR1 is SGHTS and CDR2 is YDEGEE. DNA for the CDR3: TGTGCCAGCAGCTTGGAACAGGGGTTTGATCTCATCTATGGCTACACCTTC. This gives the protein CASSLEQGFDLIYGYTF. The entire variable domain, with the rest obtained from reference TRBV5-8 and TRBJ1-2, is as follows: EAGVTQSPTHLIKTRGQQATLRCSPISGHTSVYWYQQALGLGLQFLLWYDEGEERNRGNFPPRFSGRQFPNYSSELNVNALELEDSALYLCASSLEQGFDLIYGYTFGSGTRLTVV.

The chain recombines TRBV29-1 with TRBJ2-5; D unresolved. Trimming took 7 bases from V and 1 from J, leaving 13 bases between them. This CDR3 is built from 13 residues. Germline values: CDR1 SQVTM, CDR2 ANQGSEA. This CDR3 reads CSAKTAAQETQYF. The CDR3 region has the DNA TGCAGCGCCAAAACGGCAGCCCAAGAGACCCAGTACTTC.

V and J are TRBV4-2 and TRBJ2-7; no clear D. Germline CDR1 LGHNA, CDR2 YNFKEQ. There are 16 residues in the CDR3. V lost 0 bases to trimming and J lost 2 bases, with 14 bases between them. CDR3 protein: CASSQEPSGAPYEQYF. The CDR3 bases are TGTGCCAGCAGCCAAGAACCCTCAGGAGCACCCTACGAGCAGTACTTC.

The rearrangement joins TRBV5-4 to TRBJ2-7, with D possibly matching TRBD1 (6 bases). V lost 4 bases and J lost 3, with 11 bases in between. CDR3 length: 13 amino acids. The germline gives CDR1 SGHNT, CDR2 YYREEE (reference sequence). CDR3 residues: CASSRLQGYEQYF. Written as DNA, the CDR3 is TGTGCCAGCAGCAGACTACAGGGCTACGAGCAGTACTTC.

The chain carries TRBV29-1 and TRBJ2-7; 10 positions match TRBD1. V lost 4 bases to trimming and J lost 2 bases; unmatched junction nucleotides: 8. The V gene's germline CDR1 is SQVTM and CDR2 ANQGSEA. The CDR3 is 15 amino acids. CDR3 region: CSVGVWTGGTYEQYF. DNA for the CDR3: TGCAGCGTTGGGGTGTGGACAGGGGGGACCTACGAGCAGTACTTC.

The gene calls are TRBV19 and TRBJ1-5; D may be TRBD1 (5 bases). The ends were cut back, 5 bases at V and 3 bases at J, with 8 bases in the middle. There are 13 residues in the CDR3. Germline values: CDR1 LNHDA, CDR2 SQIVND (reference sequence). In DNA, the CDR3 is TGTGCCAGTAGTGCAGGGCCCAATCAGCCCCAGCATTTT. Its translation: CASSAGPNQPQHF.

This clone was seen more than once but under ten times. The chain couples TRBV5-1 to TRBJ2-4; D remains ambiguous. Germline values: CDR1 SGHRS, CDR2 YFSETQ. The CDR3 runs to 11 residues. Trimming stripped 1 base from V and 9 bases from J, with 5 bases between. The CDR3 DNA sequence: TGCGCCAGCAGCTTGTCGGGCATTCAGTACTTC. As protein: CASSLSGIQYF.

The chain recombines TRBV25-1 with TRBJ2-7; D may be TRBD1 or TRBD2 (6 bases each). The germline V gene has CDR1 MGHDK and CDR2 SYGVNS. The CDR3 loop spans 13 amino acids. Trimming removed 8 bases from V and 6 bases from J, with 17 bases in between. The CDR3 protein is CASHAGGLGEQYF. CDR3 nucleotides: TGTGCCAGCCATGCTGGGGGGCTGGGCGAGCAGTACTTC.

This clone was detected once. The chain recombines TRBV30 with TRBJ2-2, with D unresolved. CDR3 length: 13 amino acids. The germline V gene encodes CDR1 GTSNPN and CDR2 SVGIG (reference sequence). The V end lost 0 bases, the J end lost 6 bases, and 8 bases lay between the germline ends. This CDR3 is CAWSVQLSGELFF. CDR3 in DNA: TGTGCCTGGAGTGTACAGTTGTCCGGGGAGCTGTTTTTT.

The V and J genes are TRBV5-4 and TRBJ1-1; a weak D match, TRBD1 (6 bases). The V end was cut by 4 bases, the J end by 2 bases, with 12 bases between. Germline CDR1 and CDR2: SGHNT and YYREEE (reference sequence). There are 14 residues in the CDR3. In nucleotides, the CDR3 is TGTGCCAGCAGCCAGCCAGGGGCTAACACTGAAGCTTTCTTT. Its protein product is CASSQPGANTEAFF.

The chain carries TRBV7-2 and TRBJ2-7; D is unclear. The CDR3 is 14 amino acids. Germline CDR1 is SGHTA and CDR2 is FQGNSA. Trimming left V 1 base short and J 2 bases short, with 9 bases between. CDR3 amino acids: CASSLVVGPYEQYF. DNA of the CDR3: TGTGCCAGCAGCTTAGTGGTAGGACCCTACGAGCAGTACTTC.

The V and J genes are TRBV5-6 and TRBJ1-2; D is unclear. Trimming took off 3 bases at V and 0 bases at J, with 9 bases between the two ends. Germline V gene lookup returns CDR1 SGHDT and CDR2 YYEEEE. This CDR3 is built from 14 residues. The DNA for the CDR3 is TGTGCCAGCAGCTCCCACGGCTCTAACTATGGCTACACCTTC. Residues: CASSSHGSNYGYTF.